The 20 T cell receptor beta chains below come from one sample, sequenced in a study of cytomegalovirus exposure and HLA in healthy donors. This PCR relied on a set of 60 Vbeta primers and 13 Jbeta primers. Assay used: immunoSEQ multiplex PCR; TCRdb lists only in-frame clones, some missing. Recorded for this sample: around 80,000 clones. Sample: PBMCs. Receptors originate from a boy between 10 and 17 years old in good health and CMV-seronegative.

This rearrangement joins TRBV9 to TRBJ1-6, with a weak D call TRBD1 (6 bases). V dropped 4 bases and J dropped 10 bases, with 12 bases sitting between them. Germline V gives CDR1 SGDLS, CDR2 YYNGEE. CDR3 length: 13 amino acids. CDR3 bases: TGTGCCAGCAGCCCAGAGGGGGTCTCACCCCTCCACTTT. Amino acid sequence: CASSPEGVSPLHF. The complete variable domain, with remaining parts taken from reference TRBV9 and TRBJ1-6, reads DSGVTQTPKHLITATGQRVTLRCSPRSGDLSVYWYQQSLDQGLQFLIQYYNGEERAKGNILERFSAQQFPDLHSELNLSSLELGDSALYFCASSPEGVSPLHFGNGTRLTVT.

The CDR3 DNA sequence: TGTGCCAGCACCCCAGACAGGGGCGGCTATGGCTACACCTTC. It translates to CASTPDRGGYGYTF. This chain joins TRBV6-5 and TRBJ1-2; TRBD1 matches 8 bases. The V gene's germline CDR1 is MNHEY and CDR2 SVGAGI. With 7 bases clipped from V and 4 bases from J, the junction kept 8 bases outside the gene matches. There are 14 residues in the CDR3.

The J gene is TRBJ1-1, the V gene TRBV29-1, with 8 bases lining up with TRBD1. V gave up 7 bases and J gave up 0 bases; unmatched junction bases: 7. There are 14 residues in the CDR3. Per germline, CDR1 SQVTM and CDR2 ANQGSEA. CDR3 nucleotide sequence: TGCAGCGGGAGCTTCAGGGGGCTGAACACTGAAGCTTTCTTT. Protein product: CSGSFRGLNTEAFF.

V gene TRBV4-1 combines with J gene TRBJ1-2; 7 nucleotides align to TRBD1. The CDR3 contains 11 residues. Germline CDR1 MGHRA, CDR2 YSYEKL. V was clipped by 10 bases and J by 7 bases; unmatched bases: 6. The CDR3 region has the DNA TGCGCCACCCATAGACAGGGTGGCTACACCTTC. This translates into CATHRQGGYTF.

The chain carries TRBV5-1 and TRBJ2-7; 10 bases are shared with TRBD2. V trimming: 2 bases; J trimming: 2 bases; junction bases outside the gene matches: 1. This CDR3 is built from 14 residues. CDR1 and CDR2 from the germline V gene are SGHRS and YFSETQ. Here the CDR3 reads CASSFGLAAYEQYF. The CDR3 nucleotides read TGCGCCAGCAGCTTTGGACTAGCGGCCTACGAGCAGTACTTC.

V and J are TRBV7-3 and TRBJ2-2, with a weak D call TRBD2 (5 bases). CDR3 length: 15 amino acids. Trimming cost V 0 bases and J 6 bases, with 11 bases left between them. The germline CDR1 and CDR2 sequences are SGHTA and FQGTGA. DNA for the CDR3: TGTGCCAGCAGCTTAACGATGCCCGGGGCCGGGGAGCTGTTTTTT. It codes for CASSLTMPGAGELFF. Using reference TRBV7-3 and TRBJ2-2 for the parts outside the CDR3, the full variable domain is GAGVSQTPSNKVTEKGKYVELRCDPISGHTALYWYRQSLGQGPEFLIYFQGTGAADDSGLPNDRFFAVRPEGSVSTLKIQRTERGDSAVYLCASSLTMPGAGELFFGEGSRLTVL.

The chain has TRBV6-5 and TRBJ1-1, with D unclear. V shed 2 bases and J shed 4 bases, with 8 bases lying between them. This CDR3 region has 13 residues. Per germline, CDR1 MNHEY and CDR2 SVGAGI. CDR3 in DNA: TGTGCCAGCAGTTACCCCCCGTTCACTGAAGCTTTCTTT. This sequence encodes CASSYPPFTEAFF.

The chain carries TRBV20-1 and TRBJ2-7; no definite D call. Trimming left V 2 bases short and J 3 bases short, with 5 bases between. CDR3 length: 11 amino acids. Per germline, CDR1 DFQATT and CDR2 SNEGSKA (reference sequence). The CDR3 nucleotides read TGCAGTGCTAGATCGGGCTACGAGCAGTACTTC. It encodes CSARSGYEQYF.

The genes are TRBV10-3 and TRBJ2-7, with D tentatively TRBD1 (5 bases). Trimming left V 8 bases short and J 0 bases short, with 8 bases between. CDR1 is ENHRY and CDR2 is SYGVKD in the germline V gene. The CDR3 consists of 12 residues. CDR3 residues: CAIQGVSYEQYF. CDR3 in DNA: TGTGCCATCCAGGGCGTCTCCTACGAGCAGTACTTC.

The chain carries TRBV18 and TRBJ1-2, with 7 bases fitting TRBD1. Per germline, CDR1 KGHSH and CDR2 LQKENI. The CDR3 extends over 13 amino acids. Germline trimming cut 3 bases from V and 8 bases from J; bases unmatched to any gene: 6. DNA of the CDR3: TGTGCCAGCTCACCCGACAGGGCGGGAGGCTACACCTTC. Encoded protein: CASSPDRAGGYTF.

V and J are TRBV29-1 and TRBJ2-7; 11 nucleotides match TRBD1. The CDR3 loop spans 13 amino acids. Germline assignment: CDR1 SQVTM and CDR2 ANQGSEA. With 6 bases clipped from V and 4 bases from J, the junction kept 5 bases outside the gene matches. CDR3 bases: TGCAGCGTGGCCGGGACAGGGGGATACGAGCAGTACTTC. Translating gives CSVAGTGGYEQYF.

The chain carries TRBV2 and TRBJ1-2; tentatively, D is TRBD1 (6 bases). Germline CDR1 reads SNHLY; CDR2 reads FYNNEI. The CDR3 extends over 13 amino acids. Trimming removed 6 bases at V and 6 bases at J, with 14 bases between. The CDR3, as DNA: TGTGCCAGCAGCGCACAGGGTTCTCATGGCTACACCTTC. Its protein product is CASSAQGSHGYTF.

This rearrangement joins TRBV19 to TRBJ1-6, with 11 bases identical to TRBD1. This CDR3 region has 16 residues. From germline, CDR1 is LNHDA and CDR2 SQIVND (reference sequence). J lost 8 bases, V lost 4 bases, and 7 bases had no gene match. This CDR3 reads CASSNRDRGKDSPLHF. The CDR3 DNA is TGTGCCAGTAGTAACCGGGACAGGGGGAAGGATTCACCCCTCCACTTT. Full variable domain (outside the CDR3, taken from reference TRBV19 and TRBJ1-6): DGGITQSPKYLFRKEGQNVTLSCEQNLNHDAMYWYRQDPGQGLRLIYYSQIVNDFQKGDIAEGYSVSREKKESFPLTVTSAQKNPTAFYLCASSNRDRGKDSPLHFGNGTRLTVT.

V and J are TRBV13 and TRBJ2-7, with 8 nucleotides matching TRBD1. The V segment lost 0 bases and the J segment 2 bases; nucleotides outside the gene matches: 3. CDR3 length equals 15 residues. The germline V gene has CDR1 PRHDT and CDR2 FYEKMQ (reference sequence). This CDR3 reads CASSLGRDRTYEQYF. The CDR3 coding sequence is TGTGCCAGCAGCTTAGGACGGGACAGGACCTACGAGCAGTACTTC.

The chain uses TRBV19 and TRBJ2-2, with 11 bases fitting TRBD2. V dropped 8 bases and J dropped 0; count of bases not matched to a gene: 2. The CDR3 is made up of 15 amino acids. Germline V gives CDR1 LNHDA, CDR2 SQIVND (reference sequence). As DNA, the CDR3 is TGTGCCAGTTTTAGCGGGGGGGCGAACACCGGGGAGCTGTTTTTT. Translation gives CASFSGGANTGELFF.

This chain connects TRBV6-5 to TRBJ2-1; 9 nucleotides line up with TRBD2. This CDR3 comprises 15 residues. After removal of 8 bases from V and 4 bases from J, the junction contained 9 bases not matched to a gene. The germline V gene has CDR1 MNHEY and CDR2 SVGAGI. CDR3 in DNA: TGTGCCAGCTCCCGCTTAGCGGGGGTATACAATGAGCAGTTCTTC. This encodes CASSRLAGVYNEQFF.

This chain links TRBV5-6 with TRBJ1-1; D perhaps matches TRBD1 (5 bases). This CDR3 contains 14 residues. The germline CDR1 and CDR2 sequences are SGHDT and YYEEEE. Trimming stripped 0 bases from V and 1 base from J, with 7 bases between. The CDR3 is CASSLGTGNTEAFF. The CDR3 DNA reads as TGTGCCAGCAGCTTGGGTACAGGGAACACTGAAGCTTTCTTT.

This sequence joins TRBV6-1 and TRBJ2-5, with 9 bases fitting TRBD1. Germline CDR1 is MNHNS and CDR2 is SASEGT. Trimming removed 6 bases from V and 2 bases from J; junction bases left unmatched: 7. The CDR3 covers 15 residues. The CDR3 here is CASRSLTGGQETQYF. CDR3 coding DNA: TGTGCCAGCAGGTCTTTGACAGGGGGTCAAGAGACCCAGTACTTC.

CDR3 protein: CASSLALLSEQFF. The CDR3 DNA is TGCGCCAGCAGCTTGGCCCTACTGAGTGAGCAGTTCTTC. The rearrangement links TRBV5-1 to TRBJ2-1; D is ambiguous. The V end lost 0 bases, the J end lost 9 bases, and 10 bases lay between the germline ends. The CDR3 sequence is 13 residues long. In germline, CDR1 is SGHRS, CDR2 YFSETQ. Filled out from reference TRBV5-1 and TRBJ2-1, the complete variable domain reads KAGVTQTPRYLIKTRGQQVTLSCSPISGHRSVSWYQQTPGQGLQFLFEYFSETQRNKGNFPGRFSGRQFSNSRSEMNVSTLELGDSALYLCASSLALLSEQFFGPGTRLTVL.

The chain combines TRBV2 with TRBJ1-6; D is uncertain. CDR1 SNHLY and CDR2 FYNNEI come from the germline V gene. The CDR3 has 13 amino acids. Trimming left V 1 base short and J 9 bases short, with 7 bases between. CDR3 residues: CASSEESTSPLHF. The CDR3 bases are TGTGCCAGCAGTGAAGAGAGTACTTCACCCCTCCACTTT.